The sequence of this TCR beta chain was determined in a study of cytomegalovirus exposure and HLA in healthy donors. PCR used 60 Vbeta primers and 13 Jbeta primers. Only in-frame clones appear in the TCRdb table, and some are missing; sequencing was by immunoSEQ multiplex PCR. The sample has 200,000 or so clones, 78% seen once. Remarks on this clone: What it recognizes is unknown.

CDR1 and CDR2 (germline): MDHEN, SYDVKM. The CDR3 loop spans 13 amino acids. General study findings and limits: Among the most significant clusters, several appeared linked to common viral pathogens in a later analysis. Per a prior analysis, the majority of TCR beta V segments were productive roughly 90% or roughly 30% of the time. Among TCR sequences, most were rare, though some public TCRs appeared in many donors. Associated with cytomegalovirus, according to the listing, were 150 to 200 TCR beta chains.

Sequencing was carried out using PBMCs. The V gene is TRBV28, the J gene TRBJ1-4; TRBD1 is a possible D gene (6 bases). The sequence came from a male donor in good health and CMV-seronegative. Here the CDR3 reads CAGTSATNEKLFF. The CDR3, as DNA: TGTGCAGGGACATCTGCAACTAATGAAAAACTGTTTTTT. The whole variable domain, filled in from reference TRBV28 and TRBJ1-4, reads DVKVTQSSRYLVKRTGEKVFLECVQDMDHENMFWYRQDPGLGLRLIYFSYDVKMKEKGDIPEGYSVSREKKERFSLILESASTNQTSMYLCAGTSATNEKLFFGSGTQLSVL.